These 21 T cell receptor beta chains originate from one sample sequenced in a study of type 1 regulatory T cells. TCRdb used MiXCR to reprocess the reads, holding one entry per CDR3 protein. The table lists about 24,000 distinct CDR3 sequences, over 40% of them singletons. These receptors lack a known antigen. Sequenced material: cultured T cells, either the whole culture or a sorted T cell fraction (not recorded which). Every receptor here comes from a human donor in good health.

This clonotype has only a few counts. This chain joins TRBV4-2 and TRBJ1-2; D ambiguous. V shed 4 bases and J shed 2 bases, with 8 bases lying between them. The CDR3 is made up of 13 amino acids. Germline V gene data show CDR1 as LGHNA and CDR2 as YNFKEQ. The CDR3 nucleotides are TGTGCCAGCAGCCCAGAGGGCAACTATGGCTACACCTTC. Its translation is CASSPEGNYGYTF.

The chain recombines TRBV5-1 with TRBJ2-7, with 8 bases identical to TRBD1. CDR1 is SGHRS and CDR2 is YFSETQ in the germline V gene. The CDR3 is 18 amino acids. Trimming took 0 bases from V and 0 from J; bases not matched to a gene: 11. In DNA, the CDR3 is TGCGCCAGCAGCTTGGCCCTATTGGGACAGGATAGCTCCTACGAGCAGTACTTC. Amino acids: CASSLALLGQDSSYEQYF.

The chain couples TRBV5-1 to TRBJ2-5; TRBD2 agrees at 9 bases. V was clipped by 6 bases and J by 2 bases; unmatched bases: 8. Germline V gene sequence: CDR1 SGHRS, CDR2 YFSETQ. The CDR3 sequence is 15 residues long. CDR3 coding DNA: TGCGCCAGCACCTCCCTCCTAGCGGGACAAGAGACCCAGTACTTC. It encodes CASTSLLAGQETQYF.

Many counts were recorded for this clonotype. The CDR3 protein is CASSQGVGYQPQHF. The DNA of the CDR3 is TGCGCCAGCAGCCAAGGAGTTGGTTACCAGCCCCAGCATTTT. V usage is TRBV4-1 and J usage is TRBJ1-5; no definite D call. Trimming took 1 base from V and 7 from J, leaving 11 bases between them. The germline V gene has CDR1 MGHRA and CDR2 YSYEKL. The CDR3 loop spans 14 amino acids.

This clonotype qualifies as medium-sized. The CDR3 loop is CSARTGVEGYTF. The DNA of the CDR3 is TGCAGTGCTAGAACAGGGGTCGAGGGCTACACCTTC. This chain connects TRBV20-1 to TRBJ1-2, with TRBD1 matching 7 bases. With 2 bases clipped from V and 8 bases from J, the junction kept 5 bases outside the gene matches. Germline loops: CDR1 DFQATT, CDR2 SNEGSKA (reference sequence). This CDR3 comprises 12 residues.

J is TRBJ2-6 and V is TRBV20-1; no reliable D call. The CDR3 length is 19 residues. CDR1 DFQATT and CDR2 SNEGSKA come from the germline V gene (reference sequence). The V gene lost 5 bases and the J gene lost 0 bases, with 23 bases spanning the gap. CDR3 loop: CSALQVPQARNSGANVLTF. CDR3 coding DNA: TGCAGTGCTCTCCAGGTCCCCCAGGCAAGAAACTCTGGGGCCAACGTCCTGACTTTC.

This clonotype has only a few counts. This chain links TRBV12-3 or TRBV12-4 with TRBJ2-2, with 8 bases matching TRBD2. V dropped 6 bases and J dropped 5; count of bases not matched to a gene: 5. The CDR3 loop spans 14 amino acids. The CDR3: CASSRTSITGELFF. CDR3 DNA sequence: TGTGCCAGCAGCCGGACTAGCATAACCGGGGAGCTGTTTTTT.

This clonotype has just one count. The chain combines TRBV7-7 with TRBJ2-6, with a possible D match to TRBD1 (5 bases). The germline V and J ends were trimmed by 5 bases and 1 base, with 6 bases remaining between them. The CDR3 runs to 14 residues. The V gene's germline CDR1 is SSHAT and CDR2 FNYEAQ (reference sequence). CDR3 coding DNA: TGTGCCAGCAGCCCAGGGTCTGGGGCCAACGTCCTGACTTTC. Protein: CASSPGSGANVLTF.

This clonotype occurred a few times. This chain joins TRBV18 and TRBJ2-3; 8 bases match TRBD1. There are 14 residues in the CDR3. Germline V lookup: CDR1 KGHSH, CDR2 LQKENI. V shed 3 bases, J shed 6 bases, and the junction held 5 bases outside the gene matches. The CDR3 sequence: CASSPQGAGDTQYF. The CDR3 DNA reads as TGTGCCAGCTCACCCCAGGGGGCTGGGGATACGCAGTATTTT.

The chain carries TRBV10-3 and TRBJ2-7; D uncertain. Per germline, CDR1 ENHRY and CDR2 SYGVKD. This CDR3 is built from 13 residues. V was cut by 10 bases and J by 2 bases, with 15 bases left in between. CDR3 sequence reads: CATKGWVAYEQYF. The CDR3 DNA reads as TGTGCCACGAAAGGGTGGGTAGCCTACGAGCAGTACTTC.

Turning to this clonotype: This may be a read error, as it is one base from a much larger clone. The CDR3 ends on some other residue instead of the conserved phenylalanine or tryptophan, so this is likely a read error. The CDR3 nucleotides read TGTGCCAGCAGTGGGGCGCTGGGGACTGAAGCTTTCCTT. This codes for CASSGALGTEAFL. The rearrangement joins TRBV6-6 to TRBJ1-1, with D perhaps matching TRBD1 (5 bases). Trimming stripped 5 bases from V and 5 bases from J, with 12 bases between. Germline lookup yields CDR1 MNHNY and CDR2 SVGAGI (reference sequence). CDR3 length equals 13 residues.

This clonotype has just a few counts. This chain connects TRBV7-2 to TRBJ2-7; 7 bases map to TRBD2. The CDR3 sequence is 15 residues long. V lost 5 bases and J lost 3; bases outside the gene matches: 10. Germline V gene sequence: CDR1 SGHTA, CDR2 FQGNSA. CDR3 nucleotides: TGTGCCAGCAGCAACTACGGGGGGACTAACTACGAGCAGTACTTC. This codes for CASSNYGGTNYEQYF.

V and J are TRBV6-5 and TRBJ1-5, with D possibly being TRBD1 (5 bases). The CDR3 spans 14 residues. Germline assignment: CDR1 MNHEY and CDR2 SVGAGI. Trimming removed 6 bases from V and 0 bases from J, with 9 bases in between. The CDR3: CASSPDSSNQPQHF. The CDR3 DNA is TGTGCCAGCAGCCCAGACAGTAGCAATCAGCCCCAGCATTTT.

This clonotype was observed a handful of times. This chain uses TRBV2 with TRBJ2-7; no definite D call. The CDR3 extends over 12 amino acids. V was shortened by 1 base and J by 5 bases, with 6 bases between the two germline ends. CDR1 and CDR2 from the germline V gene are SNHLY and FYNNEI. CDR3 in amino acids: CASSEVTDEQYF. The CDR3 region has the DNA TGTGCCAGCAGTGAAGTTACGGACGAGCAGTACTTC.

This clonotype has just a few counts. The chain joins TRBV6-5 to TRBJ1-1; 7 nucleotides line up with TRBD1. Germline CDR1 MNHEY, CDR2 SVGAGI. The J segment lost 7 bases and the V segment lost 3 bases, leaving 8 bases of the junction unmatched. The length of the CDR3 is 14 residues. Written as DNA, the CDR3 is TGTGCCAGCAGTTATCGGTTGGGACAGCGTGAAGCTTTCTTT. The encoded protein is CASSYRLGQREAFF.

The chain links TRBV30 to TRBJ2-1; 8 positions match TRBD2. The germline V gene has CDR1 GTSNPN and CDR2 SVGIG (reference sequence). There are 15 residues in the CDR3. The V segment lost 4 bases and the J segment 3 bases; nucleotides outside the gene matches: 8. CDR3 DNA: TGTGCCTGGACCCAGCGGGGGTTGCTCTACAATGAGCAGTTCTTC. It specifies CAWTQRGLLYNEQFF.

This clonotype was detected once. The genes are TRBV10-3 and TRBJ2-5, with 8 bases matching TRBD2. This CDR3 is 16 amino acids long. Per the germline V gene, CDR1 is ENHRY and CDR2 is SYGVKD. Trimming removed 3 bases from V and 1 base from J; junction bases left unmatched: 7. The CDR3 is CAISEGYGGGQETQYF. The CDR3 DNA is TGTGCCATCAGTGAAGGGTACGGGGGGGGCCAAGAGACCCAGTACTTC.

This clonotype was seen only a few times. V is TRBV12-3 or TRBV12-4 and J is TRBJ1-3; TRBD1 matches 7 bases. V lost 3 bases, J lost 0 bases, and 17 bases stayed unmatched. This CDR3 has 20 residues. The CDR3 is CASSFRLRLTGTLSGNTIYF. The CDR3, as DNA: TGTGCCAGCAGTTTTAGGCTTAGGCTGACAGGGACCCTCTCTGGAAACACCATATATTTT.

The V and J genes are TRBV5-1 and TRBJ2-5; 9 positions match TRBD2. CDR3 length: 15 residues. Germline assignment: CDR1 SGHRS and CDR2 YFSETQ. V trimming: 2 bases; J trimming: 4 bases; junction bases outside the gene matches: 6. The CDR3 nucleotides are TGCGCCAGCAGCTTCGGTAGCGGGGGACCAGAGACCCAGTACTTC. Protein sequence: CASSFGSGGPETQYF.

This clonotype showed up just a few times. V gene TRBV6-2 or TRBV6-3 combines with J gene TRBJ2-5, with 9 bases that match TRBD2. J lost 5 bases, V lost 7 bases, and 5 bases had no gene match. The germline gives CDR1 MNHEY, CDR2 SVGEGT. The CDR3 sequence is 13 residues long. The CDR3 nucleotides read TGTGCCAGCAAAGCGGGGGGCCGGGAGACCCAGTACTTC. Translation gives CASKAGGRETQYF.

This clonotype has more than one count but fewer than ten. The chain couples TRBV6-6 to TRBJ2-2; TRBD1 agrees at 9 bases. V shed 0 bases and J 6 bases; nucleotides not matched to a gene: 2. CDR1 MNHNY and CDR2 SVGAGI come from the germline V gene (reference sequence). This CDR3 spans 15 amino acids. CDR3 bases: TGTGCCAGCAGTTACTCTAGGACAGGGGCCGGGGAGCTGTTTTTT. Translation: CASSYSRTGAGELFF.